The rows below give T cell receptor beta chains drawn from one sample of a study of blood T cell repertoires in COVID-19. Profiled with immunoSEQ multiplex PCR; TCRdb holds only in-frame clones, not every one. The table lists roughly 120,000 clones, around 90% of them singletons. Source material: peripheral blood. The receptors were gathered from a man aged 50 to 59 with active COVID-19. The CDR3 runs from the conserved cysteine through the conserved F or W. Fields, in order: J gene, D gene, clone size, V gene, CDR3 DNA, CDR3 protein. A D gene is named only where the DNA matches it firmly. Some rows mark clone size as missing; the rest say once, few, many or name a class of expanded clone.

J: TRBJ2-7; D: TRBD1; size: .; V: TRBV12-5; DNA: TGTGCTAGCAAGGGACAGGATGCCGACGAGCAGTACTTC; CDR3: CASKGQDADEQYF
J: TRBJ1-6; D: .; size: .; V: TRBV27; DNA: TGTGCCAGCAGTTCGGACAGAACTAATTCACCCCTCCACTTT; CDR3: CASSSDRTNSPLHF
J: TRBJ1-2; D: .; size: .; V: TRBV12-3/TRBV12-4; DNA: TGTGCCAGCAGTTTTGAGGGAAGCTATGGCTACACCTTC; CDR3: CASSFEGSYGYTF
J: TRBJ2-3; D: .; size: .; V: TRBV24-1; DNA: TGTGCCACCAGTGATACCGGGACAATAGATACGCAGTATTTT; CDR3: CATSDTGTIDTQYF
J: TRBJ1-2; D: .; size: .; V: TRBV5-1; DNA: TGCGCCAGCAGCTTGGATATTTCGTATGGCTACACCTTC; CDR3: CASSLDISYGYTF
J: TRBJ1-2; D: .; size: .; V: TRBV5-1; DNA: TGCGCCAGCAGCTTGGATGAGGGTTCCTATGGCTACACCTTC; CDR3: CASSLDEGSYGYTF
J: TRBJ2-3; D: .; size: .; V: TRBV11-2; DNA: TGTGCCAGCAGCCCTTGGACAGTCACAGATACGCAGTATTTT; CDR3: CASSPWTVTDTQYF
J: TRBJ1-3; D: TRBD1; size: .; V: TRBV7-9; DNA: TGTGCCAGCACCACAGTCCCGGGACAGGGATCAGGAAACACCATATATTTT; CDR3: CASTTVPGQGSGNTIYF
J: TRBJ2-3; D: .; size: .; V: TRBV10-3; DNA: TGTGCCATCAGTCGGGAGAAGAGGAGCGCAGATACGCAGTATTTT; CDR3: CAISREKRSADTQYF
J: TRBJ1-2; D: .; size: .; V: TRBV4-1; DNA: TGCGCCAGCAGCCAAGGGGAGTCGGTCTATGGCTACACCTTC; CDR3: CASSQGESVYGYTF
J: TRBJ1-1; D: TRBD1; size: .; V: TRBV5-1; DNA: TGCGCCAGCAGCTGGGGGACAGGGATGGACACTGAAGCTTTCTTT; CDR3: CASSWGTGMDTEAFF
J: TRBJ1-1; D: TRBD1; size: once; V: TRBV19; DNA: TGTGCCAGTAGCAATAAGGGACAGGCGAACACTGAAGCTTTCTTT; CDR3: CASSNKGQANTEAFF
J: TRBJ2-4; D: .; size: once; V: TRBV7-9; DNA: TGTGCCAGCAGCTCTACCAAAAACATTCAGTACTTC; CDR3: CASSSTKNIQYF
J: TRBJ2-1; D: TRBD2; size: .; V: TRBV4-2; DNA: TGTGCCAGCAGCCAAGAAGGCGGGAGCGCCTCCTACAATGAGCAGTTCTTC; CDR3: CASSQEGGSASYNEQFF
J: TRBJ2-3; D: .; size: .; V: TRBV19; DNA: TGTGCCAGTAGTATAGATTCGGGATACGGGGGCACAGATACGCAGTATTTT; CDR3: CASSIDSGYGGTDTQYF
J: TRBJ1-2; D: TRBD1; size: .; V: TRBV6-1; DNA: TGTGCCAGCAGTGAGGCGGGACAGGAGCCATACTATGGCTACACCTTC; CDR3: CASSEAGQEPYYGYTF
J: TRBJ1-5; D: .; size: .; V: TRBV19; DNA: TGTGCCAGTAGTAGCCCGGAGACCGTGAAGCCCCAGCATTTT; CDR3: CASSSPETVKPQHF
J: TRBJ2-2; D: .; size: few; V: TRBV18; DNA: TGTGCCAGCTCGTACACAGGGCCTATCAACACCGGGGAGCTGTTTTTT; CDR3: CASSYTGPINTGELFF
J: TRBJ2-5; D: TRBD1; size: .; V: TRBV10-3; DNA: TGTGCCAACTTCTTACAGGGGTACCAAGAGACCCAGTACTTC; CDR3: CANFLQGYQETQYF
J: TRBJ1-1; D: .; size: .; V: TRBV2; DNA: TGTGCCAGCAGTGAATCCTTAGGGGGAGAAGCTTTCTTT; CDR3: CASSESLGGEAFF
J: TRBJ2-2; D: TRBD2; size: .; V: TRBV4-2; DNA: TGTGCCAGCAGCCGTACCTTTCCGGCGGGAGCCACCGGGGAGCTGTTTTTT; CDR3: CASSRTFPAGATGELFF
J: TRBJ2-3; D: .; size: .; V: TRBV5-4; DNA: TGTGCCAGCAGCCTCGAGTTGGATACGCAGTATTTT; CDR3: CASSLELDTQYF
J: TRBJ1-1; D: .; size: .; V: TRBV10-3; DNA: TGTGCCATCAGCGACACCGGGACACCGAACACTGAAGCTTTCTTT; CDR3: CAISDTGTPNTEAFF
J: TRBJ2-5; D: .; size: .; V: TRBV4-2; DNA: TGTGCCAGCAGCCAAGATCTCCCGGCAGGGCAAGAGACCCAGTACTTC; CDR3: CASSQDLPAGQETQYF
J: TRBJ2-1; D: TRBD2; size: .; V: TRBV6-5; DNA: TGTGCCAGCAGGACGGGGGGTTACAATGAGCAGTTCTTC; CDR3: CASRTGGYNEQFF
J: TRBJ2-5; D: TRBD1; size: .; V: TRBV3-1/TRBV3-2; DNA: TGTGCCAGCAGCCTGACCGGGACAGGGGGCCAAGAGACCCAGTACTTC; CDR3: CASSLTGTGGQETQYF
J: TRBJ1-6; D: TRBD1; size: .; V: TRBV6-5; DNA: TGTGCCAGCAGGGGGACAGGGCAGGGTTCACCCCTCCACTTT; CDR3: CASRGTGQGSPLHF
J: TRBJ2-2; D: TRBD1; size: once; V: TRBV24-1; DNA: TGTGCCACCAGTGTCCTACCGGGACAGGGGGCGACCGGGGAGCTGTTTTTT; CDR3: CATSVLPGQGATGELFF
J: TRBJ2-7; D: .; size: .; V: TRBV11-2; DNA: TGTGCCAGCAAGGGCAGGGACTACGAGCAGTACTTC; CDR3: CASKGRDYEQYF
J: TRBJ1-4; D: .; size: .; V: TRBV3-1/TRBV3-2; DNA: TGTGCCAGCAGCGAACAGGGTAAACTGTTTTTT; CDR3: CASSEQGKLFF
J: TRBJ1-2; D: .; size: .; V: TRBV11-3; DNA: TGTGCCAGCAGCTTAAGTGTCCAGGACGGAGGTGGCTACACCTTC; CDR3: CASSLSVQDGGGYTF
J: TRBJ2-2; D: .; size: few; V: TRBV11-3; DNA: TGTGCCAGCAGCTTAGTGTCGACAGGCGCCGGGGAGCTGTTTTTT; CDR3: CASSLVSTGAGELFF
J: TRBJ2-1; D: TRBD2; size: .; V: TRBV7-9; DNA: TGTGCCAGCAGCTTTGTACGGGAGGGCCAGCAGTTCTTC; CDR3: CASSFVREGQQFF
J: TRBJ1-1; D: .; size: .; V: TRBV6-5; DNA: TGTGCCAGCTCGAGGGAGTGGGACACTGAAGCTTTCTTT; CDR3: CASSREWDTEAFF
J: TRBJ2-4; D: TRBD2; size: .; V: TRBV19; DNA: TGTGCCAGTAGTATTGTTTTACTAGCGGGAGGCTTAGCCAAAAACATTCAGTACTTC; CDR3: CASSIVLLAGGLAKNIQYF
J: TRBJ1-5; D: TRBD1; size: .; V: TRBV28; DNA: TGTGCCAGTAATCAATGGACAGGTGATCAGCCCCAGCATTTT; CDR3: CASNQWTGDQPQHF
J: TRBJ2-1; D: TRBD2; size: many; V: TRBV11-2; DNA: TGTGCCAGCAGCTTTCGACTAGCGGGAGACCCCCTCTACAATGAGCAGTTCTTC; CDR3: CASSFRLAGDPLYNEQFF
J: TRBJ1-2; D: .; size: .; V: TRBV11-2; DNA: TGTGCCAGCAGCCCGGGAGGGACGGCCTATGGCTACACCTTC; CDR3: CASSPGGTAYGYTF
J: TRBJ1-5; D: .; size: .; V: TRBV27; DNA: TGTGCCAGCAGTGACAGCCTGAATCAGCCCCAGCATTTT; CDR3: CASSDSLNQPQHF